This TCR beta chain was captured by sequencing in a study of cytomegalovirus exposure and HLA in healthy donors. At the level of the study: The Caucasian-associated ancestry cluster held under 90% of under 450 genotyped donors.

Whole-study findings and limits: Donors belonging to an Asian-associated ancestry cluster reportedly showed fewer N-insertions in productive TCRs than the 666-donor mean, according to what a later analysis found. About 87% or about 30% of the time was how often most TCR beta V segments were productive, according to an earlier analysis. HLA-A and HLA-B allele assignments for most subjects were reportedly predicted accurately using TCR beta sequences.

V gave up 3 bases and J gave up 2 bases, with 11 bases separating them. Germline V gene data show CDR1 as MNHEY and CDR2 as SVGAGI. The length of the CDR3 is 14 residues. Primers included in the PCR were 60 Vbeta and 13 Jbeta primers. Sequencing was performed with immunoSEQ multiplex PCR; in TCRdb, only in-frame clones are kept and a portion is missing. This table has about 110,000 clones, around 80% appearing once. This clone was seen more than once but under ten times. What it recognizes is unknown. The specimen was PBMCs. This receptor was taken from a man younger than 40 in good health and CMV-seropositive. The V gene is TRBV6-5, the J gene TRBJ2-7; possibly TRBD2 for D (6 bases). The CDR3, as DNA: TGTGCCAGCAGTTATATGGAGGGACCCTACGAGCAGTACTTC. It encodes CASSYMEGPYEQYF.